This T cell receptor beta chain was found in a study of cytomegalovirus exposure and HLA in healthy donors. Notes on the study in general: A list of 150 to 200 TCR beta chains associated with cytomegalovirus was given. That first-cohort TCR clusters tended to co-occur in the 130 or so validation repertoires was found in a later analysis. Both high specificity and high sensitivity reportedly marked the classifier's diagnosis of cytomegalovirus status.

TCRdb's copy holds only in-frame clones and misses some; the assay was immunoSEQ multiplex PCR. Here the sample spans about 150,000 clones, 86% being singletons. With respect to this clone: The antigen is not known.

Germline CDR1 reads LGHNA; CDR2 reads YNFKEQ. CDR3 size: 14 residues. V was clipped by 1 base and J by 3 bases; unmatched bases: 3. Sequencing used PBMCs. The TCR comes from a man between 18 and 29 years old in good health and CMV-seropositive. The V gene is TRBV4-2, the J gene TRBJ2-7, with TRBD2 identical over 7 bases. The CDR3 reads CASSQGGGGYEQYF. DNA for the CDR3: TGTGCCAGCAGCCAAGGGGGGGGAGGCTACGAGCAGTACTTC.